Listed below are T cell receptor beta chains from one sample, sequenced in a study of T cells in Graves' hyperthyroidism and ophthalmopathy. MiXCR, run by TCRdb on the multiplex PCR reads, gives a single entry per CDR3 protein. The repertoire includes 450,000 to 700,000 distinct CDR3 sequences, 46% of them detected once, and roughly 20% sits in the top ten. Specimen: peripheral blood or thyroid tissue (not recorded which). Source of these receptors: an adult woman with Graves' disease, either hyperthyroidism or ophthalmopathy (not recorded which). CDR3s include the opening cysteine and the closing phenylalanine or tryptophan. Each record gives: D gene, J gene, clone size, V gene, CDR3 DNA, CDR3 protein. A D gene is named only where the DNA matches it firmly. Clone size is not always given. Where it is, it says once, few, many or a class for expanded clones.

TRBD2 | TRBJ2-3 | NA | TRBV20-1 | TGCAGTGCCACTCCCCTAGCGGGATACACAGATACGCAGTATTTT | CSATPLAGYTDTQYF
NA | TRBJ1-1 | NA | TRBV18 | TGTGCCAGCTCACCAACCCGACAGGTAGTCAAACCTGAAGCTTTCTTT | CASSPTRQVVKPEAFF
NA | TRBJ1-5 | many | TRBV7-9 | TGTGCCAGCAGCTTAAAGGCAGGAGAGCCCCAGCATTTT | CASSLKAGEPQHF
NA | TRBJ1-1 | many | TRBV6-5 | TGTGCCAGCAGTTACATTAGGACAGCAATGAACACTGAAGCTTTCTTT | CASSYIRTAMNTEAFF
NA | TRBJ1-1 | NA | TRBV28 | TGTGCCAGCAGTCCCAAGACACCGATGAACACTGAAGCTTTCTTT | CASSPKTPMNTEAFF
NA | TRBJ2-7 | many | TRBV25-1 | TGTGCCAGCAGTGGGTGGGACGGCTACGAGCAGTACTTC | CASSGWDGYEQYF
NA | TRBJ1-4 | many | TRBV7-6 | TGTGCCAGCAGCTTAGAGGGGTCAGGGAAAAAACTGTTTTTT | CASSLEGSGKKLFF
TRBD1 | TRBJ2-5 | NA | TRBV19 | TGTGCCAGTAGGCGCCGGGACAGGGCACGAGAGACCCAGTACTTC | CASRRRDRARETQYF
TRBD1 | TRBJ2-5 | NA | TRBV9 | TGTGCCAGCAGCGCGACAGGGGTAGGGGAGACCCAGTACTTC | CASSATGVGETQYF
NA | TRBJ2-7 | many | TRBV12-3/TRBV12-4 | TGTGCCAGCAGTCGCCGCAACTACGAGCAGTACTTC | CASSRRNYEQYF
TRBD1 | TRBJ1-6 | once | TRBV20-1 | TGCAGTGCTAGAGACCAACAGGGGTGGTATTCACCCCTCCACTTT | CSARDQQGWYSPLHF
TRBD1 | TRBJ1-2 | few | TRBV6-2/TRBV6-3 | TGTGCCAGCAGGGGAGGGGGCTCTAACTATGGCTACACCTTC | CASRGGGSNYGYTF
NA | TRBJ1-4 | NA | TRBV4-2 | TGTGCCAGCAGCCAAGTTCAAGGTGAAAAACTGTTTTTT | CASSQVQGEKLFF
NA | TRBJ1-5 | NA | TRBV7-6 | TGTGCCAGCAGCTTAGGCTCCCGAAATCAGCCCCAGCATTTT | CASSLGSRNQPQHF
NA | TRBJ1-6 | NA | TRBV28 | TGTGCCAGCAGCCCGCCCGCGGACCCTTCGGCCCTCCACTTT | CASSPPADPSALHF
NA | TRBJ1-2 | NA | TRBV27 | TGTGCCAGCAGTTCGCAGGTCCACTATGGCTACACCTTC | CASSSQVHYGYTF
TRBD2 | TRBJ2-7 | many | TRBV20-1 | TGCAGTGCCGGACTAGCGGTCTTGCAGTACTTC | CSAGLAVLQYF
NA | TRBJ1-1 | NA | TRBV9 | TGCGCCAGCAGCCAACCCCGAGGGGGGCGAGGGATTGAAGCTTTCTTT | CASSQPRGGRGIEAFF
TRBD2 | TRBJ2-2 | many | TRBV7-2 | TGTGCCAGCAGCTCCCTACTAGCGGGAGTTTCCTGGGAGCTGTTTTTT | CASSSLLAGVSWELFF
NA | TRBJ2-6 | many | TRBV6-6 | TGTGCCAGCGGCCCCTCTGGGACCAACGTCCTGACTTTC | CASGPSGTNVLTF
NA | TRBJ1-1 | NA | TRBV12-3/TRBV12-4 | TGTGCCAGCAGGGACGTAGACACTGAAGCTTTCTTT | CASRDVDTEAFF
NA | TRBJ1-2 | NA | TRBV2 | TGTGCCAGCAGCTTTTTGCCGCAGGGCGACACCTTC | CASSFLPQGDTF
NA | TRBJ1-6 | NA | TRBV20-1 | TGCAGTGCTAAGGCGGGAGGCAGTAATTCACCCCTCCACTTT | CSAKAGGSNSPLHF
NA | TRBJ1-1 | many | TRBV2 | TGTGCCAGCAGGCCCAGACAGAACACTGAAGCTTTCTTT | CASRPRQNTEAFF
NA | TRBJ2-7 | NA | TRBV5-1 | TGCGCCAGCAGCTTGACAGGTAACGAGCAGTACTTC | CASSLTGNEQYF
NA | TRBJ2-7 | NA | TRBV12-3/TRBV12-4 | TGTGCCAGCAGTCCCCCCTGGGCAGGATCCTACGAGCAGTACTTC | CASSPPWAGSYEQYF
NA | TRBJ2-2 | few | TRBV7-9 | TGTGCCAGCAGCGGAAGGGGATCCGGGGAGCTGTTTTTT | CASSGRGSGELFF
NA | TRBJ2-7 | NA | TRBV28 | TGTGCCAGCAGCCGACAGTTTTTATCTGGGCATAACGAGCAGTACTTC | CASSRQFLSGHNEQYF
NA | TRBJ1-1 | many | TRBV15 | TGTGCCACCAGCAGCGGCTCCAACACTGAAGCTTTCTTT | CATSSGSNTEAFF
TRBD1 | TRBJ1-2 | many | TRBV10-3 | TGTGCCATCAGTGAGTCCAAGGGACAGGGGATCGGCTACACCTTC | CAISESKGQGIGYTF
NA | TRBJ2-7 | NA | TRBV10-2 | TGCGCCAGCTCCCTCCCTGGACACCGCTACGAGCAGTACTTC | CASSLPGHRYEQYF
TRBD1 | TRBJ1-1 | NA | TRBV5-1 | TGCGCCAGCAGCGAGGGGGACAGGGTTACCACTGAAGCTTTCTTT | CASSEGDRVTTEAFF
TRBD1 | TRBJ2-7 | many | TRBV7-6 | TGTGCCAGCAGCCTATCGGGACAGGGTGTCTACGAGCAGTACTTC | CASSLSGQGVYEQYF
TRBD1 | TRBJ2-2 | many | TRBV20-1 | TGCAGTGCTCTCAGGGGGCTTGACACCGGGGAGCTGTTTTTT | CSALRGLDTGELFF
NA | TRBJ1-1 | many | TRBV19 | TGTGCCAGTAGTATACAGGGGACTGAAGCTTTCTTT | CASSIQGTEAFF
NA | TRBJ1-1 | NA | TRBV5-1 | TGCGCCAGCAGCTCGGGGCCGACGGTCGGTACTGAAGCTTTCTTT | CASSSGPTVGTEAFF
TRBD1 | TRBJ1-2 | once | TRBV6-4 | TGTGCCAGCAAAAGGACAGGGCAACGCGGCTACACCTTC | CASKRTGQRGYTF
TRBD1 | TRBJ1-5 | many | TRBV12-3/TRBV12-4 | TGTGCCAGCAGTCCGGACAGGCCCGAGCCCCAGCATTTT | CASSPDRPEPQHF
NA | TRBJ2-1 | NA | TRBV5-1 | TGCGCCAGCAGCTGGGCCCTAGCGACCAATGAGCAGTTCTTC | CASSWALATNEQFF
NA | TRBJ2-5 | many | TRBV7-2 | TGTGCCAGCAGCGTGGTAGGGGGAGGGGAGACCCAGTACTTC | CASSVVGGGETQYF
NA | TRBJ1-1 | many | TRBV20-1 | TGCAGTGCTAACAGGCTTAACACTGAAGCTTTCTTT | CSANRLNTEAFF
TRBD2 | TRBJ2-7 | many | TRBV4-1 | TGCGCCAGCAGCCAATCTCCCCTAGCGGGAGTGTCCTACGAGCAGTACTTC | CASSQSPLAGVSYEQYF
NA | TRBJ1-1 | few | TRBV20-1 | TGCAGTGCTAGAGATGCCAAGGCTTTCTTT | CSARDAKAFF
TRBD1 | TRBJ1-2 | many | TRBV30 | TGTGCCTGTCCTCAGGGGGCCGGCTATGGCTACACCTTC | CACPQGAGYGYTF
NA | TRBJ2-2 | NA | TRBV7-3 | TGTACCAGCAGCCGCACCGGCGGGGAGCTGTTTTTT | CTSSRTGGELFF